This T cell receptor beta chain was recorded in a study of blood T cell repertoires in COVID-19. Overall study context: Donors in the United States, Italy and Spain gave samples during acute or convalescent COVID-19. PBMCs, B-cell-depleted T cells, or T cells were the source of the cDNA or gDNA that made up the material.

Per germline, CDR1 MNHNY and CDR2 SVGAGI (reference sequence). V lost 6 bases and J lost 0, with 6 bases in between. CDR3 size: 13 residues. Residents of 24 US areas, aged about 18 to 89 years, made up the participants. Recovery among Cohort 3 donors was established by two negative PCRs, clearance, or symptom resolution. Measured with immunoSEQ multiplex PCR; TCRdb has only the in-frame clones, and not every one. The table includes approximately 200,000 clones, more than 75% detected once. A single count supports this clone. The specimen sequenced was PBMCs or T cells enriched from blood (not recorded which). The chain joins TRBV6-6 to TRBJ1-5; no definite D call. This TCR was sampled from a woman in her twenties or thirties who had recovered from COVID-19. The CDR3 loop reads CASSTNSNQPQHF. The CDR3 DNA is TGTGCCAGCAGCACTAATAGCAATCAGCCCCAGCATTTT.